This TCR beta chain was sequenced for a study of T cells after yellow fever vaccination. Study-wide findings and caveats: Post-booster reappearance was seen for most primary-vaccination clones (around 96% CD4, 75% to 90% CD8).

Germline values: CDR1 KGHSH, CDR2 LQKENI. The ends were cut back, 3 bases at V and 0 bases at J, with 12 bases in the middle. The CDR3 has 16 amino acids. The TCR cDNA carried a universal primer site and UMIs from 5'RACE template switching. TCRdb reprocessed the 5' RACE reads with MiXCR, giving one entry per CDR3 protein. Of tens of thousands of distinct CDR3 sequences in the sample, roughly 7.4% were seen once. This clonotype showed up just a few times. Its specificity is unknown. The sequenced sample was CD8+ T cells sorted from PBMCs, obtained on the day of the yellow fever booster vaccination. This rearrangement joins TRBV18 to TRBJ1-5; D gene ambiguous. This TCR came from a man between 25 and 39 years old who received the YFV17D yellow fever vaccine. DNA of the CDR3: TGTGCCAGCTCACCCGACGAAGGGTATAGCAATCAGCCCCAGCATTTT. Translation: CASSPDEGYSNQPQHF.